This T cell receptor beta chain emerged from a study of response to subunit inactivated influenza vaccine. MiXCR, applied by TCRdb to the RT-PCR reads, yields one record per CDR3 protein. The sample lists about 530,000 distinct CDR3 sequences, 13% occurring once. CDR1 SGHRS and CDR2 YFSETQ come from the germline V gene. This CDR3 spans 13 amino acids. Between the trimmed V and J ends, which lost 3 bases and 4 bases, there was a span of 10 bases. This clonotype was observed many times. The rearrangement links TRBV5-1 to TRBJ2-5, with a tentative D call TRBD1 (6 bases). This sample comprised PBMCs from blood, obtained roughly 47 days after vaccination. The sequence was collected from a man aged 50 to 60 who received an inactivated influenza vaccine. This chain's CDR3 is CASSWTVGETQYF. In DNA, the CDR3 is TGCGCCAGCAGCTGGACAGTTGGAGAGACCCAGTACTTC.